The 28 T cell receptor beta chains in this list originate from one sample, sequenced in a study of cytomegalovirus exposure and HLA in healthy donors. The PCR used 60 Vbeta and 13 Jbeta primers. The assay was immunoSEQ multiplex PCR, and TCRdb's table has in-frame clones only and misses some. The table lists about 110,000 clones, around 84% of them singletons, with around 1.3% in the top ten. Specimen: PBMCs. These receptors were collected from a man aged 25 to 45 in good health and CMV-seronegative.

V and J are TRBV28 and TRBJ2-7, with D perhaps TRBD2 (6 bases). Deletions cut 6 bases from V and 3 bases from J, with 9 bases between. The germline V gene encodes CDR1 MDHEN and CDR2 SYDVKM. The CDR3 extends over 12 amino acids. CDR3 amino acids: CASSPGGYEQYF. The CDR3, as DNA: TGTGCCAGCAGCCCCGGGGGCTACGAGCAGTACTTC.

The gene calls are TRBV11-2 and TRBJ2-7; 9 bases align to TRBD1. The CDR3 runs 15 residues. The V segment lost 6 bases and the J segment 5 bases; nucleotides outside the gene matches: 11. Looked up from germline, CDR1 is SGHAT and CDR2 is FQNNGV. CDR3 nucleotide sequence: TGTGCCAGCAGTGGATTAAGGACAGGGGACCACGAGCAGTACTTC. It specifies CASSGLRTGDHEQYF.

This clone was seen a single time. This chain links TRBV11-3 with TRBJ2-1; 11 nucleotides align to TRBD2. The CDR3 consists of 17 residues. V dropped 1 base and J dropped 8; count of bases not matched to a gene: 10. Germline V lookup: CDR1 SGHNT, CDR2 YENEEA. In nucleotides, the CDR3 is TGTGCCAGCAGCTTAGGTCTACTAGCGGGAGAGGTGGATGAGCAGTTCTTC. This encodes CASSLGLLAGEVDEQFF.

The V gene is TRBV19, the J gene TRBJ1-4, with 8 bases aligning to TRBD1. Losses at the gene ends were 4 bases for V and 8 bases for J; bases not matched to a gene: 9. There are 15 residues in the CDR3. The germline V gene encodes CDR1 LNHDA and CDR2 SQIVND (reference sequence). CDR3 coding DNA: TGTGCCAGTAGTACTCAGGGGGCTTTCGGCGAAAAACTGTTTTTT. The encoded protein is CASSTQGAFGEKLFF.

The sample holds a few counts of this clone. J is TRBJ1-3 and V is TRBV25-1; possibly TRBD1 for D (6 bases). V was trimmed by 4 bases and J by 4 bases, leaving 14 bases between them. The CDR3 contains 15 residues. Germline V lookup: CDR1 MGHDK, CDR2 SYGVNS. The DNA for the CDR3 is TGTGCCAGCAGTGTTAATCAGGGGCAGGGAAACACCATATATTTT. It is translated as CASSVNQGQGNTIYF. The whole variable domain, remainder taken from reference TRBV25-1 and TRBJ1-3, is EADIYQTPRYLVIGTGKKITLECSQTMGHDKMYWYQQDPGMELHLIHYSYGVNSTEKGDLSSESTVSRIRTEHFPLTLESARPSHTSQYLCASSVNQGQGNTIYFGEGSWLTVV.

This sequence joins TRBV5-5 and TRBJ2-7; 11 bases fit TRBD1. CDR1 is SGHKS, CDR2 YYEKEE, per germline (reference sequence). V dropped 5 bases and J dropped 4; count of bases not matched to a gene: 8. This CDR3 comprises 15 residues. As DNA, the CDR3 is TGTGCCAGCAGGCCTCCGGGACAGGGGGTATACGAGCAGTACTTC. Translated: CASRPPGQGVYEQYF.

The CDR3 DNA reads as TGCGCCAGCAGCTTGGCCAGGGAAACCTACAATGAGCAGTTCTTC. Encoded protein: CASSLARETYNEQFF. The genes are TRBV5-1 and TRBJ2-1; a weak D match, TRBD1 (5 bases). This CDR3 comprises 15 residues. Trimming took off 0 bases at V and 2 bases at J, with 9 bases between the two ends. Germline-derived CDR1 and CDR2 are SGHRS and YFSETQ.

The genes are TRBV15 and TRBJ2-2; 8 nucleotides line up with TRBD1. The ends lost 3 bases at V and 2 bases at J; junction bases unmatched: 2. CDR3 size: 15 residues. The germline V gene encodes CDR1 LNHNV and CDR2 YYDKDF (reference sequence). The CDR3 DNA follows: TGTGCCACCAGCAGGGGACAGGCCAACACCGGGGAGCTGTTTTTT. The encoded protein is CATSRGQANTGELFF.

V usage is TRBV13 and J usage is TRBJ2-7, with TRBD1 identical over 10 bases. This CDR3 region has 16 residues. Germline trimming cut 5 bases from V and 3 bases from J; bases unmatched to any gene: 10. Germline CDR1 PRHDT, CDR2 FYEKMQ (reference sequence). The CDR3 here is CASSTLTGTGVYEQYF. The DNA for the CDR3 is TGTGCCAGCAGCACCTTAACCGGGACAGGGGTCTACGAGCAGTACTTC. The variable domain in full, completed from reference TRBV13 and TRBJ2-7, reads AAGVIQSPRHLIKEKRETATLKCYPIPRHDTVYWYQQGPGQDPQFLISFYEKMQSDKGSIPDRFSAQQFSDYHSELNMSSLELGDSALYFCASSTLTGTGVYEQYFGPGTRLTVT.

In its sample, this clone was seen a few times. The chain couples TRBV15 to TRBJ1-4, with no clear D. This CDR3 comprises 17 residues. The V end was cut by 1 base, the J end by 4 bases, with 16 bases between. Per germline, CDR1 LNHNV and CDR2 YYDKDF (reference sequence). CDR3 amino acids: CATSRGSLLSDNEKLFF. In DNA, the CDR3 is TGTGCCACCAGCAGAGGTTCTCTCCTCAGCGATAATGAAAAACTGTTTTTT. The variable domain in full, completed from reference TRBV15 and TRBJ1-4, reads DAMVIQNPRYQVTQFGKPVTLSCSQTLNHNVMYWYQQKSSQAPKLLFHYYDKDFNNEADTPDNFQSRRPNTSFCFLDIRSPGLGDTAMYLCATSRGSLLSDNEKLFFGSGTQLSVL.

This chain connects TRBV5-1 to TRBJ2-3, with 8 bases identical to TRBD2. V gave up 5 bases and J gave up 1 base; unmatched junction bases: 6. CDR1 SGHRS and CDR2 YFSETQ come from the germline V gene. The CDR3 contains 15 residues. CDR3 bases: TGCGCCAGCAGATTACGGGGGGGCGGCACAGATACGCAGTATTTT. Translation: CASRLRGGGTDTQYF. Full variable domain (rest looked up from reference TRBV5-1 and TRBJ2-3): KAGVTQTPRYLIKTRGQQVTLSCSPISGHRSVSWYQQTPGQGLQFLFEYFSETQRNKGNFPGRFSGRQFSNSRSEMNVSTLELGDSALYLCASRLRGGGTDTQYFGPGTRLTVL.

This sequence joins TRBV28 and TRBJ2-5, with 8 positions matching TRBD1. Germline CDR1 MDHEN, CDR2 SYDVKM. The trim removed 6 bases at V and 5 bases at J, leaving 11 bases unmatched. The CDR3 is 15 amino acids. The CDR3 loop is CASSQSGTGWETQYF. The CDR3, as DNA: TGTGCCAGCAGCCAATCCGGGACAGGTTGGGAGACCCAGTACTTC.

The chain is built from TRBV14 and TRBJ2-7, with 7 bases lining up with TRBD1. Germline loops: CDR1 SGHDN, CDR2 FVKESK. The CDR3 length is 13 residues. The trim removed 1 base at V and 4 bases at J, leaving 1 base unmatched. CDR3 in DNA: TGTGCCAGCAGCCAAGGGACAGGATACGAGCAGTACTTC. Encoded protein: CASSQGTGYEQYF.

The chain uses TRBV6-6 and TRBJ1-4; 10 nucleotides align to TRBD1. The CDR3 contains 13 residues. Germline V gene data show CDR1 as MNHNY and CDR2 as SVGAGI (reference sequence). J lost 5 bases, V lost 6 bases, and 0 bases had no gene match. The CDR3 sequence is CASRGQGNEKLFF. The CDR3 DNA reads TGTGCCAGCAGGGGACAGGGGAATGAAAAACTGTTTTTT.

This chain uses TRBV11-2 with TRBJ2-3; 7 bases match TRBD1. The junction had 3 bases not matched to a gene; V was cut back by 3 bases and J by 3 bases. The CDR3 spans 14 residues. Looked up from germline, CDR1 is SGHAT and CDR2 is FQNNGV. Here the CDR3 reads CASSFRQGTDTQYF. The CDR3 nucleotides are TGTGCCAGCAGCTTTCGACAGGGTACAGATACGCAGTATTTT.

This sequence joins TRBV9 and TRBJ2-1; D possibly corresponds to TRBD2 (7 bases). The CDR3 runs 15 residues. V was pared by 4 bases and J by 2 bases, with 13 bases between. In germline, CDR1 is SGDLS, CDR2 YYNGEE. CDR3 nucleotide sequence: TGTGCCAGCAGCCCCCGGGGGGCACCCTACAATGAGCAGTTCTTC. Translation gives CASSPRGAPYNEQFF.

V and J are TRBV19 and TRBJ2-3; 8 bases map to TRBD1. Germline values: CDR1 LNHDA, CDR2 SQIVND (reference sequence). This CDR3 has 16 residues. Trimming took 4 bases from V and 4 from J; bases not matched to a gene: 10. The CDR3 DNA reads as TGTGCCAGTAGTAACCCTGGACAGGGTTCCGCAGATACGCAGTATTTT. Encoded protein: CASSNPGQGSADTQYF.

This chain connects TRBV19 to TRBJ2-2, with 8 positions matching TRBD1. The CDR3 is made up of 14 amino acids. V lost 11 bases to trimming and J lost 8 bases; unmatched junction nucleotides: 13. The germline V gene encodes CDR1 LNHDA and CDR2 SQIVND (reference sequence). DNA for the CDR3: TGTGCCTCGGCGAGGCAGGGGGCAGGAGGGGAGCTGTTTTTT. Translating gives CASARQGAGGELFF.

This chain connects TRBV6-5 to TRBJ1-1; tentatively, D is TRBD1 (6 bases). CDR1 MNHEY and CDR2 SVGAGI come from the germline V gene. The CDR3 has 14 amino acids. V was shortened by 4 bases and J by 6 bases, with 15 bases between the two germline ends. CDR3: CASSLGHLGAEAFF. The CDR3 coding sequence is TGTGCCAGCAGTTTGGGACACCTTGGGGCTGAAGCTTTCTTT.

The sample holds a few counts of this clone. Here the CDR3 reads CASSFFAGADTQYF. The CDR3 region has the DNA TGTGCCAGCAGTTTCTTTGCAGGGGCAGATACGCAGTATTTT. The chain employs TRBV28 and TRBJ2-3, with TRBD1 as a possible D gene (6 bases). This CDR3 is 14 amino acids long. V lost 3 bases and J lost 4, with 11 bases in between. Germline values: CDR1 MDHEN, CDR2 SYDVKM.

V is TRBV4-3 and J is TRBJ2-3, with 8 bases lining up with TRBD1. Germline lookup yields CDR1 LGHNA and CDR2 YSLEER. The junction had 7 bases not matched to a gene; V was cut back by 0 bases and J by 8 bases. CDR3 length: 15 amino acids. CDR3: CASSQESQGAGTQYF. The CDR3 nucleotides read TGCGCCAGCAGCCAAGAAAGCCAGGGGGCCGGTACGCAGTATTTT.

This clone was observed a handful of times. This rearrangement joins TRBV7-2 to TRBJ2-3; the D is unclear. Germline V lookup: CDR1 SGHTA, CDR2 FQGNSA. The V end was cut by 2 bases, the J end by 3 bases, with 6 bases between. This CDR3 has 13 residues. CDR3 coding DNA: TGTGCCAGCAGCTTATATCGGACAGATACGCAGTATTTT. This codes for CASSLYRTDTQYF.

The rearrangement joins TRBV2 to TRBJ1-6; D gene unclear. Trimming pared 6 bases from V and 5 bases from J, leaving 11 bases between. Germline V gene lookup returns CDR1 SNHLY and CDR2 FYNNEI. The CDR3 totals 14 residues. CDR3 residues: CASRYGENNSPLHF. CDR3 in DNA: TGTGCCAGCAGGTACGGGGAAAATAATTCACCCCTCCACTTT.

V is TRBV7-9 and J is TRBJ2-5; 8 bases are a match to TRBD2. After removal of 6 bases from V and 4 bases from J, the junction contained 10 bases not matched to a gene. The CDR3 runs 15 residues. Germline V gives CDR1 SEHNR, CDR2 FQNEAQ (reference sequence). The CDR3 is CASSSQRGPGETQYF. DNA of the CDR3: TGTGCCAGCAGTTCCCAGCGGGGGCCGGGAGAGACCCAGTACTTC.

V is TRBV28 and J is TRBJ2-6; no reliable D call. The CDR3 is made up of 17 amino acids. Germline CDR1 and CDR2: MDHEN and SYDVKM. The V end was cut by 3 bases, the J end by 3 bases, with 15 bases between. The CDR3 DNA follows: TGTGCCAGCAGTTTTTGGCAGGATCCTAATGGGGCCAACGTCCTGACTTTC. This gives the protein CASSFWQDPNGANVLTF.

The rearrangement uses TRBV7-2 and TRBJ2-7, with D possibly matching TRBD2 (7 bases). The V and J ends lost 5 bases and 2 bases respectively, with 10 bases between them. The germline V gene encodes CDR1 SGHTA and CDR2 FQGNSA. This CDR3 spans 13 amino acids. This CDR3 is CASSPGGPYEQYF. CDR3 sequence (DNA): TGTGCCAGCAGCCCCGGGGGGCCCTACGAGCAGTACTTC.

The CDR3 coding sequence is TGTGCCAGCAGAGCTGGACAGGCCCTTTATGGCTACACCTTC. Protein sequence: CASRAGQALYGYTF. The J gene is TRBJ1-2, the V gene TRBV27, with 7 positions matching TRBD1. V shed 6 bases, J shed 5 bases, and the junction held 9 bases outside the gene matches. CDR3 length: 14 amino acids. Germline CDR1 and CDR2: MNHEY and SMNVEV (reference sequence).

The CDR3 DNA reads TGTGCCTGGAGTCAACTTGGGACTACGGAGTACTTC. It codes for CAWSQLGTTEYF. This chain connects TRBV30 to TRBJ2-7, with 7 nucleotides matching TRBD2. The ends lost 2 bases at V and 11 bases at J; junction bases unmatched: 9. The germline gives CDR1 GTSNPN, CDR2 SVGIG (reference sequence). The CDR3 length is 12 residues.